This entry features one T cell receptor beta chain sequence. Its target is unknown. Only in-frame clones appear in the TCRdb table, and some are missing; sequencing was by immunoSEQ multiplex PCR. The data contain 80,000 to 100,000 clones, over 75% of them singletons. The sample comes from a study of T cell responses to AZD1222 COVID-19 vaccine. Study summary: Whether given at about 4 or about 12 weeks, second doses were pooled.

Broader study findings: Unmutated variant regions are reportedly targeted by nearly half of spike-specific TCRs. Vaccine-associated CD4 TCRs spanned spike, dominant at 160-218 and 743-854. After the peak T cell response, and only then, were repertoires sampled.

CDR3 size: 14 residues. Germline lookup yields CDR1 SGHRS and CDR2 YFSETQ. Trimming pared 7 bases from V and 6 bases from J, leaving 16 bases between. Sequencing used peripheral blood, obtained on day 0 of AZD1222 vaccination. The clonotype was recovered from an adult in good health. The chain couples TRBV5-1 to TRBJ2-2; D perhaps matches TRBD1 (7 bases). In DNA form, the CDR3 reads TGCGCCAGCGCCTTTCAGGGGGAGGCCGGGGAGCTGTTTTTT. Its protein is CASAFQGEAGELFF. Using reference TRBV5-1 and TRBJ2-2 for the parts outside the CDR3, the full variable domain is KAGVTQTPRYLIKTRGQQVTLSCSPISGHRSVSWYQQTPGQGLQFLFEYFSETQRNKGNFPGRFSGRQFSNSRSEMNVSTLELGDSALYLCASAFQGEAGELFFGEGSRLTVL.